This TCR beta chain was documented in a study of PD-L1 blockade in urothelial cancer. For the study at large: Prior chemotherapy ranged from 0 to 3 regimens per patient. The median T cell count in blood samples was 141,255. Study results and limitations: Tumor-linked clones in blood grew more by 3 weeks in durable-benefit patients.

The germline V gene encodes CDR1 SSHAT and CDR2 FNYEAQ (reference sequence). The CDR3 totals 13 residues. TCRdb's table, derived via immunoSEQ multiplex PCR, lists solely in-frame clones and lacks some. The sample carries 35,000 or so clones, 75% to 90% recorded once. Indicated time point: pretreatment peripheral blood. Notes on this clone: Its antigen is not known. Relative to the germline gene, one junction end is altered; a read error may explain this.

The receptor was isolated from a man aged 55 to 70 with urothelial cancer. This sample comprised PBMCs, obtained around atezolizumab (anti-PD-L1) treatment. The gene calls are TRBV7-7 and TRBJ2-5; D not certain. CDR3: CASSSSYQETQYF. CDR3 in DNA: TGTGCTAGCAGCTCCTCGTACCAAGAGACCCAGTACTTC.